This is a list of T cell receptor beta chains from one sample in a study of blood T cells in healthy people across ages. Via MiXCR, TCRdb re-called the 5' RACE reads, giving one row per CDR3 protein. The repertoire holds more than 800,000 distinct CDR3 sequences, 25% to 35% seen once, with 17% in the top ten. What was sequenced was blood. The source is a woman aged 80 or over in good health. The CDR3 runs from the conserved cysteine through the conserved F or W. The order of the fields is V gene, D gene, clone size, J gene, CDR3 DNA, CDR3 protein. The D gene is left open where the match is weak. Some rows mark clone size as missing; the rest say once, few, many or name a class of expanded clone.

>TRBV10-2|TRBD2|NA|TRBJ2-5
TGCGCCAGCGGTCGAGCGGGGGGAGATGAGCAGTACTTC
CASGRAGGDEQYF
>TRBV3-1|NA|many|TRBJ2-1
TGTGCCAGCAGCCAAGATGAGCCGGGCCACTACAATGAGCAGTTCTTC
CASSQDEPGHYNEQFF
>TRBV29-1|NA|many|TRBJ2-3
TGCAGCGTTGTAGGGGGGAGCACAGATACGCAGTATTTT
CSVVGGSTDTQYF
>TRBV6-4|NA|many|TRBJ2-7
TGTGCCAGCAGTGACTTCTCTAGCGAGGGGAACCACGAGCAGTACTTC
CASSDFSSEGNHEQYF
>TRBV6-1|TRBD2|many|TRBJ2-1
TGTGCCAGCAGTCCTAGCGGGGGGCCGCGTAATGAGCAGTTCTTC
CASSPSGGPRNEQFF
>TRBV6-1|TRBD1|many|TRBJ2-5
TGTGCCAGCAGCCCCAACAGGGGGCTAGGAGAGACCCAGTACTTC
CASSPNRGLGETQYF
>TRBV12-3/TRBV12-4|NA|NA|TRBJ1-5
TGTGCCAGCAGTTTCAAAAACTTGGGGACCCAAGGTCAGCCCCAGCATTTT
CASSFKNLGTQGQPQHF
>TRBV7-2|TRBD1|once|TRBJ2-1
TGTGCCAGCAGCCCTGAAAGACAGGGGTCCTACAATGAGCAGTTCTTC
CASSPERQGSYNEQFF
>TRBV7-2|TRBD1|NA|TRBJ1-5
TGTGCCAGCAACCCGGGGGGACAGGACCGAAATCAGCCCCAGCATTTT
CASNPGGQDRNQPQHF
>TRBV29-1|NA|many|TRBJ2-1
TGCAGCGTTGTTGTCGCTTCGAGGTACAATGAGCAGTTCTTC
CSVVVASRYNEQFF
>TRBV5-1|NA|NA|TRBJ2-5
TGCGCCAGCAGCCCGCAGGTGGGCGAGACCCAGTACTTC
CASSPQVGETQYF
>TRBV28|NA|NA|TRBJ1-1
TGTGCCAGCAGTTCCTCAGTGAACACTGAAGCTTTCTTT
CASSSSVNTEAFF
>TRBV5-1|NA|NA|TRBJ1-1
TGCGCCAGCAGCTCACAGGGATTCTGGGCTGAAGCTTTCTTT
CASSSQGFWAEAFF
>TRBV7-9|NA|many|TRBJ2-1
TGTGCCAGCAGCCTCATCCACCACAGAGAGGGTATCGATGAGCAGTTCTTC
CASSLIHHREGIDEQFF
>TRBV24-1|TRBD1|many|TRBJ2-7
TGTGCCACCAGTGATTTTCAGGGGGCCTACGAGCAGTACTTC
CATSDFQGAYEQYF
>TRBV5-5|NA|NA|TRBJ2-1
TGTGCCAGCAGCTTGGTCGGAGCAGAAGAGACCCAGTTCTTC
CASSLVGAEETQFF
>TRBV12-3/TRBV12-4|NA|few|TRBJ2-3
TGTGCCAGCAGCCGGAACCGAGGAAAAACAGATACGCAGTATTTT
CASSRNRGKTDTQYF
>TRBV4-3|TRBD1|NA|TRBJ1-6
TGCGCCAGCAGCCAAATGGGACAGGGGTATTCACCCCTCCACTTT
CASSQMGQGYSPLHF
>TRBV30|NA|NA|TRBJ1-2
TGTGCCTGGAAGGGGGGCGATGGCTACACCTTC
CAWKGGDGYTF
>TRBV4-2|NA|once|TRBJ1-1
TGTGCCAGCAGCCAAGCTAACAGCAACACTGAAGCTTTCTTT
CASSQANSNTEAFF
>TRBV10-3|TRBD1|NA|TRBJ1-1
TGTGCCATCAGTGAGGGGACAGGCACTGAAGCTTTCTTT
CAISEGTGTEAFF
>TRBV7-2|NA|NA|TRBJ2-5
TGTGCCAGCAGCTTAGGAGGAAGGGGCAACCTGTTTCAAGAGACCCAGTACTTC
CASSLGGRGNLFQETQYF
>TRBV18|TRBD1|NA|TRBJ1-1
TGTGCCAGCTCACCGCAGACAGGGGGCAGGGAAGCTTTCTTT
CASSPQTGGREAFF
>TRBV4-3|TRBD2|once|TRBJ2-1
TGCGCCAGCAGCCAAGATGATAGCGGGATCTACAATGAGCAGTTCTTC
CASSQDDSGIYNEQFF
>TRBV5-5|NA|many|TRBJ2-3
TGTGCCAGCAGCTTGGCTACTTTCACAGATACGCAGTATTTT
CASSLATFTDTQYF
>TRBV18|NA|NA|TRBJ2-5
TGTGCCAGCCCACCTAATCCCGGACAGGGGACCGGAACTAGCGGGGTTGAGACCCAGTACTTC
CASPPNPGQGTGTSGVETQYF
>TRBV9|TRBD1|NA|TRBJ2-3
TGTGCCAGCAGCGTAGAGGACAGGGCAGATACGCAGTATTTT
CASSVEDRADTQYF
>TRBV12-3/TRBV12-4|NA|many|TRBJ2-2
TGTGCCAGCAGTGCCAGTCAGGGGTACACCGGGGAGCTGTTTTTT
CASSASQGYTGELFF
>TRBV29-1|NA|NA|TRBJ2-3
TGCAGCGTGGTCCCGAGGACAGGCATAACTAGCGCGGATACGCAGTATTTT
CSVVPRTGITSADTQYF
>TRBV4-1|NA|many|TRBJ2-1
TGCGCCAGCAGCCAAGGCACAGGGATGGTGAATGAGCAGTTCTTC
CASSQGTGMVNEQFF
>TRBV11-3|NA|NA|TRBJ2-7
TGTGCCAGCTCCGGGCCAACTCACGAGCAGTACTTC
CASSGPTHEQYF
>TRBV3-1|NA|few|TRBJ1-4
TGTGCCAGCAGCCAAGAGGCACAACTGTTTTTT
CASSQEAQLFF
>TRBV29-1|TRBD2|NA|TRBJ2-5
TGCAGCGCCCTTGCGGGACTACAAGAAGAGACCCAGTACTTC
CSALAGLQEETQYF
>TRBV6-5|TRBD1|NA|TRBJ2-7
TGTGCCAGCAGAGCCTCCCAGGGGGCAGTGAGCGAGCAGTACTTC
CASRASQGAVSEQYF
>TRBV20-1|TRBD2|many|TRBJ2-3
TGCAGTGCCATTACTAGCGGGGGTACAGATACGCAGTATTTT
CSAITSGGTDTQYF